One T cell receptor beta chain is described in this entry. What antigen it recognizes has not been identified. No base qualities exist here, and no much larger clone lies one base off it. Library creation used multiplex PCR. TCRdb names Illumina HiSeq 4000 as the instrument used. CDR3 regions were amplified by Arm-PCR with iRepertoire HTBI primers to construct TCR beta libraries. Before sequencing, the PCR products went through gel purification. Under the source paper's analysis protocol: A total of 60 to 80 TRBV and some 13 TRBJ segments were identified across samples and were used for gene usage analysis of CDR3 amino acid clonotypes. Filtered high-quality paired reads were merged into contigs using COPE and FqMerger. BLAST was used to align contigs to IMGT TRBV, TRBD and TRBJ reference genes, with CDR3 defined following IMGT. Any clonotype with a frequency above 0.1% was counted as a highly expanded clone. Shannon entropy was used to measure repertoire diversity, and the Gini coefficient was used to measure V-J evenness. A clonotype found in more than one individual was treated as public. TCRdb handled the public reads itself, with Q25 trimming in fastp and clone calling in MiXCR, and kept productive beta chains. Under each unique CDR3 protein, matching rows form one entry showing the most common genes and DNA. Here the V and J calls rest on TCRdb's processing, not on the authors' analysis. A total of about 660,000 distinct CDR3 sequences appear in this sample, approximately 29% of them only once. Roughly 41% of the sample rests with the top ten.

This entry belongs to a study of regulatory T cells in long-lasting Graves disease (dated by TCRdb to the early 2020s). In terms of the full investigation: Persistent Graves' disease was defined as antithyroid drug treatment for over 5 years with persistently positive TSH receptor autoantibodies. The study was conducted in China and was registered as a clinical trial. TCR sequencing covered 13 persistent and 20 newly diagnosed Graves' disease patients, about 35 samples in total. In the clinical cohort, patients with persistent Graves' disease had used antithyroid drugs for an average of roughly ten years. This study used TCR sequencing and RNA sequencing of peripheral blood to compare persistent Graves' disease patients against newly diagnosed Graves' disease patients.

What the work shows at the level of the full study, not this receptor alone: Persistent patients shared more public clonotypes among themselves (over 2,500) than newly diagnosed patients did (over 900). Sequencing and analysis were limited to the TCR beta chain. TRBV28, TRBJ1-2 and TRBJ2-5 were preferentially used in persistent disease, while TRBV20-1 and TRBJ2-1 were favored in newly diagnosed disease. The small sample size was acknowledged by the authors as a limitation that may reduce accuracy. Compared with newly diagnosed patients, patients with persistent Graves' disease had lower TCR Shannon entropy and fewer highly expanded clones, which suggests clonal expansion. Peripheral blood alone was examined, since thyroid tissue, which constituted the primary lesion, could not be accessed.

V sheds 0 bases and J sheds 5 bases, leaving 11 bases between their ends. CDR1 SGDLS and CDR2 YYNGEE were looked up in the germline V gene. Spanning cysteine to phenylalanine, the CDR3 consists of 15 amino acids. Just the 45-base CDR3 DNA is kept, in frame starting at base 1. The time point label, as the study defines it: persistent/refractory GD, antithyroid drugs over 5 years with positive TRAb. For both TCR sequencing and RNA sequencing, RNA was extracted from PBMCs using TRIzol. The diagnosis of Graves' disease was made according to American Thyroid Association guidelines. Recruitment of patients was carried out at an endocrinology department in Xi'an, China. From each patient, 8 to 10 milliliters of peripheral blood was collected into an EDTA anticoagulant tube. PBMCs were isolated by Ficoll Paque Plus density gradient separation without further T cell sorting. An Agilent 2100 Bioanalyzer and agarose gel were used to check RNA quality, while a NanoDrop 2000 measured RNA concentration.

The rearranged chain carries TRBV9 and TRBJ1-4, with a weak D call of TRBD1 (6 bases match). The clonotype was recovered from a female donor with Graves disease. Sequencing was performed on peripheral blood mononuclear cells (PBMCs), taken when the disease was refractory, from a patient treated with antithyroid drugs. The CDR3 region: CASSVDGQSNEKLFF. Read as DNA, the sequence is TGTGCCAGCAGCGTAGATGGACAGTCCAATGAAAAACTGTTTTTT.